This is a list of T cell receptor beta chains from one sample in a study of cytomegalovirus exposure and HLA in healthy donors. This table comes from immunoSEQ multiplex PCR, and its TCRdb copy is limited to in-frame clones, with some not included. The sample features 190,000 or so clones, with less than 0.85% in its top ten. Sequenced sample: PBMCs. All receptors derive from a boy aged 10-17 years in good health and CMV-seronegative. CDR3s include the opening cysteine and the closing phenylalanine or tryptophan. A D gene is named only where the DNA matches it firmly.

TRBV15	TRBJ2-7	NA	TGTGCCACCAGCAGAGAGGCTGTATACGAGCAGTACTTC	CATSREAVYEQYF
TRBV4-2	TRBJ2-2	TRBD1	TGTGCCAGCACCTACCACCCCGGGACAGGGGGCATGGTCGACACCGGGGAGCTGTTTTTT	CASTYHPGTGGMVDTGELFF
TRBV2	TRBJ1-2	NA	TGTGCCAGCACCATTTCGGCCGGGGACGGATGGGGGGATGGGTATGGCTACACCTTC	CASTISAGDGWGDGYGYTF
TRBV6-1	TRBJ2-7	NA	TGTGCCGGTGGGGATTCTCAGGGACTCGAGCAGTACTTC	CAGGDSQGLEQYF
TRBV19	TRBJ1-2	NA	TGTGCCAGTAGTATCAACAGGGAATATGGCTACACCTTC	CASSINREYGYTF
TRBV29-1	TRBJ1-3	NA	TGCAGCGTACGACAAACGTCTGGAAACACCATATATTTT	CSVRQTSGNTIYF
TRBV5-5	TRBJ1-2	NA	TGTGCCAGCAGCTTGGAAGCTAGGAACGGCTACACCTTC	CASSLEARNGYTF
TRBV6-4	TRBJ1-2	NA	TGTGCCAGCAGTATTGGGCCCTCAACCCTTATAGGTGGCTACACCTTC	CASSIGPSTLIGGYTF
TRBV30	TRBJ1-2	NA	TGTGCCTGGAAAGACTATAACTATGGCTACACCTTC	CAWKDYNYGYTF
TRBV7-9	TRBJ2-5	TRBD2	TGTGCCAGCAGCTTAACCGGGACTAGCGAGCAAGAGACCCAGTACTTC	CASSLTGTSEQETQYF
TRBV2	TRBJ1-1	NA	TGTGCCAGCATCGGAGGGAGCACTGAAGCTTTCTTT	CASIGGSTEAFF
TRBV6-1	TRBJ2-6	NA	TGTGCCAGCAGAATGACAGCATCTGGGGCCAACGTCCTGACTTTC	CASRMTASGANVLTF
TRBV5-1	TRBJ2-7	NA	TGCGCCAGCAGCTCTGACTACTACGAGCAGTACTTC	CASSSDYYEQYF
TRBV4-1	TRBJ1-6	TRBD1	TGCGCCAGCAGCACGGGACAGGCCCGTAATTCACCCCTCCACTTT	CASSTGQARNSPLHF
TRBV30	TRBJ2-7	TRBD1	TGTGCCTGGAAGGGCGGGACAGGTCTTTTCTACGAGCAGTACTTC	CAWKGGTGLFYEQYF
TRBV30	TRBJ2-1	NA	TGTGCCTGGAGTGGATCAGGGTGGAGGGATGAGCAGTTCTTC	CAWSGSGWRDEQFF
TRBV7-9	TRBJ1-1	NA	TGTGCCAGCAGCTCTATGGAGAGGCCGACAGCCGTGGGCACTGAAGCTTTCTTT	CASSSMERPTAVGTEAFF
TRBV7-4	TRBJ1-1	NA	TGTGCCAGCAGCTCGTCACAAGACTGGGGGGTTACTGAAGCTTTCTTT	CASSSSQDWGVTEAFF
TRBV15	TRBJ2-1	TRBD2	TGTGCCACCAGCAGAGCTCGGGGGGGTGAGCAGTTCTTC	CATSRARGGEQFF
TRBV7-8	TRBJ1-4	TRBD1	TGTGCCAGCAGCTTAGCGAGACAGGGACGTGAAAAACTGTTTTTT	CASSLARQGREKLFF
TRBV5-1	TRBJ2-1	NA	TGCGCCAGCAGCGATGGATTCTCAACTAGTGAGCAGTTCTTC	CASSDGFSTSEQFF
TRBV4-1	TRBJ1-5	NA	TGCGCCAGCAGCCAAGATACAGAATATAGCAATCAGCCCCAGCATTTT	CASSQDTEYSNQPQHF
TRBV5-4	TRBJ1-2	TRBD1	TGTGCCAGCAGACCACAATCACAGGGGTATGGCTACACCTTC	CASRPQSQGYGYTF
TRBV4-2	TRBJ2-5	NA	TGTGCCAGCAGCCAAGCGGGCCAGGGTGGGAAGACCCAGTACTTC	CASSQAGQGGKTQYF
TRBV30	TRBJ2-1	NA	TGTGCCTGGAACCCTAGTTTAGGTGAGCAGTTCTTC	CAWNPSLGEQFF
TRBV5-6	TRBJ2-7	TRBD1	TGTGCCAGCAGCAGGACAGGGCGGTCCTACGAGCAGTACTTC	CASSRTGRSYEQYF
TRBV5-1	TRBJ2-5	NA	TGCGCCAGCAGCTTGGATATCCGGAACGGGCAGTACTTC	CASSLDIRNGQYF
TRBV4-3	TRBJ1-5	NA	TGCGCCAGCAGCCAGGATTATACAGGGTTGTTGGGGGTCAATCAGCCCCAGCATTTT	CASSQDYTGLLGVNQPQHF
TRBV7-9	TRBJ2-2	TRBD2	TGTGCCAGTTCGGGACTAGCGGGGGCCGGCGGGGAGCTGTTTTTT	CASSGLAGAGGELFF
TRBV7-9	TRBJ2-7	TRBD1	TGTGCCAGCAGCTTAGGTCCGGGACAGGGTTCTTCGAGCTCCTACGAGCAGTACTTC	CASSLGPGQGSSSSYEQYF
TRBV7-2	TRBJ2-2	NA	TGTGCCAGCAGCTTAGTCAGGGTGGTTTACACCGGGGAGCTGTTTTTT	CASSLVRVVYTGELFF
TRBV28	TRBJ1-5	NA	TGTGCCAGCAGTCAAGGAGGCACCCTTCAGCCCCAGCATTTT	CASSQGGTLQPQHF
TRBV28	TRBJ2-7	TRBD1	TGTGCCAGCAGTTTGTGGACAGGGACCTACGAGCAGTACTTC	CASSLWTGTYEQYF
TRBV30	TRBJ1-6	NA	TGTGCCTGGAGTGTGGGGAGAGCTTCTTATAATTCACCCCTCCACTTT	CAWSVGRASYNSPLHF
TRBV5-1	TRBJ2-1	NA	TGCGCCAGCAGCCAAGGGGGGGGGCCTTACAATGAGCAGTTCTTC	CASSQGGGPYNEQFF
TRBV28	TRBJ2-7	NA	TGTGCCAGCAGTCCGTCATTCGGGACATCGGTCTACGAGCAGTACTTC	CASSPSFGTSVYEQYF
TRBV30	TRBJ2-7	TRBD2	TGTGCCTGGAACCCCCAACGGACTAGCGGGGGGGCGGCTCTCCTTATCGAGCAGTACTTC	CAWNPQRTSGGAALLIEQYF
TRBV4-2	TRBJ1-1	TRBD1	TGTGCCAGCAGCCCCGGGACAGGGAAATTGAACACTGAAGCTTTCTTT	CASSPGTGKLNTEAFF
TRBV2	TRBJ2-7	NA	TGTGCCAGCAGTGAACCGCCCCGTTCGGGTGATAGCTCCTACGAGCAGTACTTC	CASSEPPRSGDSSYEQYF
TRBV9	TRBJ2-3	TRBD2	TGTGCCAGCAGCGCGGGACTAGCGGGGGGGTGGCTAGATACGCAGTATTTT	CASSAGLAGGWLDTQYF
TRBV27	TRBJ1-5	NA	TGTGCCAGCACCTCGGATCTGGCGGTTCCCCAGCATTTT	CASTSDLAVPQHF
TRBV6-1	TRBJ1-1	NA	TGTGCCAGCAGTGAAGAGCCAGTAGGGGGGAACACTGAAGCTTTCTTT	CASSEEPVGGNTEAFF
TRBV5-6	TRBJ1-1	NA	TGTGCCAGCAGCTTGGGCCAGGGTCTGAACACTGAAGCTTTCTTT	CASSLGQGLNTEAFF